One sample yielded the 21 T cell receptor beta chains listed below, sequenced in a study of identical twins. MiXCR was run by TCRdb on the 5' RACE reads, yielding one entry per CDR3 protein. The table lists 500,000 to 600,000 distinct CDR3 sequences, under 25% of them singletons. These same records also appear under a second study, on T cells expressing NK-cell markers.

The sample consisted of CD4+ T cells sorted from blood. The origin of the receptors is a young woman in good health.

This clonotype was seen more than once but under ten times. The rearrangement links TRBV12-3 or TRBV12-4 to TRBJ2-3; D not resolved. The CDR3 sequence is 12 residues long. Trimming took 6 bases from V and 4 from J, leaving 8 bases between them. The CDR3 loop is CASSEVPDTQYF. DNA of the CDR3: TGTGCCAGCAGCGAAGTACCAGATACGCAGTATTTT.

The chain combines TRBV10-2 with TRBJ2-7, with D perhaps matching TRBD1 (7 bases). V was cut by 5 bases and J by 5 bases, with 16 bases left in between. Per the germline V gene, CDR1 is WSHSY and CDR2 is SAAADI. The CDR3 is made up of 14 amino acids. The CDR3: CASSRGDRRDEQYF. In DNA form, the CDR3 reads TGCGCCAGCAGTAGGGGGGACAGACGTGACGAGCAGTACTTC.

The chain employs TRBV24-1 and TRBJ2-5; 11 nucleotides align to TRBD2. The germline CDR1 and CDR2 sequences are KGHDR and SFDVKD. The CDR3 spans 15 residues. V was clipped by 3 bases and J by 4 bases; unmatched bases: 3. CDR3 in amino acids: CATSDPGTSGETQYF. As DNA, the CDR3 is TGTGCCACCAGTGATCCTGGGACTAGCGGAGAGACCCAGTACTTC.

This clonotype was counted only a few times. This chain uses TRBV6-5 with TRBJ1-1; D is uncertain. The CDR3 covers 13 residues. Germline V CDR1 and CDR2: MNHEY, SVGAGI. V was shortened by 2 bases and J by 8 bases, with 12 bases between the two germline ends. The CDR3 bases are TGTGCCAGCAGTTACAGGCCGATGTTAGAAGCTTTCTTT. This codes for CASSYRPMLEAFF.

This chain uses TRBV18 with TRBJ1-6, with TRBD1 matching 8 bases. CDR1 and CDR2 from the germline V gene are KGHSH and LQKENI. V dropped 8 bases and J dropped 9; count of bases not matched to a gene: 9. The CDR3 length is 14 residues. CDR3 residues: CASAEGQVISPLHF. The CDR3 DNA reads as TGTGCCAGCGCAGAGGGACAGGTCATTTCACCCCTCCACTTT. Supplemented by reference TRBV18 and TRBJ1-6, the full variable domain reads NAGVMQNPRHLVRRRGQEARLRCSPMKGHSHVYWYRQLPEEGLKFMVYLQKENIIDESGMPKERFSAEFPKEGPSILRIQQVVRGDSAAYFCASAEGQVISPLHFGNGTRLTVT.

This clonotype was seen just once. This chain links TRBV4-1 with TRBJ1-2; a possible D gene is TRBD1 (6 bases). Trimming shortened V by 3 bases and J by 8 bases, and 22 bases separated the two germline ends. CDR3 length: 16 amino acids. From germline, CDR1 is MGHRA and CDR2 YSYEKL. CDR3 protein: CASSHDSNRVTVGYTF. In DNA form, the CDR3 reads TGCGCCAGCAGCCATGACTCTAACAGGGTAACGGTGGGCTACACCTTC.

The genes are TRBV29-1 and TRBJ2-1, with D possibly matching TRBD1 (5 bases). The V end lost 3 bases, the J end lost 9 bases, and 9 bases lay between the germline ends. Germline CDR1 SQVTM, CDR2 ANQGSEA. CDR3 length: 11 residues. As DNA, the CDR3 is TGCAGCGTTGACAGGGCGGCTGAGCAGTTCTTC. It is translated as CSVDRAAEQFF.

The chain uses TRBV7-2 and TRBJ2-5; D gene unclear. Trimming stripped 5 bases from V and 6 bases from J, with 10 bases between. Germline values: CDR1 SGHTA, CDR2 FQGNSA. This CDR3 has 12 residues. In nucleotides, the CDR3 is TGTGCCAGCAGCCCCTTCGGGCAGACCCAGTACTTC. Translated: CASSPFGQTQYF.

V is TRBV5-1 and J is TRBJ1-1; D is unresolved. In germline, CDR1 is SGHRS, CDR2 YFSETQ. This CDR3 contains 15 residues. Trimming pared 3 bases from V and 10 bases from J, leaving 22 bases between. The CDR3 DNA reads as TGCGCCAGCAGCTCGGTCTACAATTCCCCACTAGGAGCTTTCTTT. Its translation: CASSSVYNSPLGAFF. Full variable domain (missing parts from reference TRBV5-1 and TRBJ1-1): KAGVTQTPRYLIKTRGQQVTLSCSPISGHRSVSWYQQTPGQGLQFLFEYFSETQRNKGNFPGRFSGRQFSNSRSEMNVSTLELGDSALYLCASSSVYNSPLGAFFGQGTRLTVV.

This clonotype has ten or more counts. The rearrangement links TRBV29-1 to TRBJ1-4; TRBD1 is a possible D gene (5 bases). The germline V gene has CDR1 SQVTM and CDR2 ANQGSEA. The V and J ends lost 4 bases and 5 bases respectively, with 8 bases between them. This CDR3 is built from 12 residues. Written as DNA, the CDR3 is TGCAGCGTTGCGGGACGAAATGAAAAACTGTTTTTT. It codes for CSVAGRNEKLFF.

This clonotype was seen many times. J is TRBJ1-2 and V is TRBV20-1; TRBD1 matches 12 bases. From germline, CDR1 is DFQATT and CDR2 SNEGSKA (reference sequence). V was clipped by 3 bases and J by 5 bases; unmatched bases: 4. CDR3 length: 14 residues. In DNA form, the CDR3 reads TGCAGTGCTAGGGGACAGGGGGCTGGATATGGCTACACCTTC. This gives the protein CSARGQGAGYGYTF.

The rearrangement joins TRBV10-1 to TRBJ2-1; D remains unclear. The CDR3 is 13 residues long. The germline V gene encodes CDR1 WNHNN and CDR2 SYGVQD (reference sequence). V shed 4 bases and J shed 4 bases, with 8 bases lying between them. DNA of the CDR3: TGCGCCAGCAGTGTGTCCCAATACAATGAGCAGTTCTTC. It specifies CASSVSQYNEQFF.

The CDR3 here is CASQQGARGYEQYF. The CDR3 DNA reads TGTGCCAGTCAGCAGGGAGCTAGGGGCTACGAGCAGTACTTC. The chain employs TRBV6-1 and TRBJ2-7; D could derive from TRBD1 or TRBD2 (5 bases each). V was shortened by 9 bases and J by 3 bases, with 18 bases between the two germline ends. Germline values: CDR1 MNHNS, CDR2 SASEGT. The CDR3 contains 14 residues.

This rearrangement joins TRBV5-1 to TRBJ2-1; TRBD2 matches at 7 bases. The CDR3 covers 14 residues. Trimming took 4 bases from V and 8 from J; bases not matched to a gene: 9. In germline, CDR1 is SGHRS, CDR2 YFSETQ. Written as DNA, the CDR3 is TGCGCCAGCAGCCCCGGACTAGAGATCGATGAGCAGTTCTTC. Protein product: CASSPGLEIDEQFF.

The CDR3: CASSRRQGLLNEQFF. CDR3 bases: TGCGCCAGCAGCCGAAGACAGGGGTTGTTGAATGAGCAGTTCTTC. The chain has TRBV4-1 and TRBJ2-1; 8 nucleotides align to TRBD1. Germline V gene data show CDR1 as MGHRA and CDR2 as YSYEKL. Germline trimming cut 4 bases from V and 7 bases from J; bases unmatched to any gene: 9. The CDR3 is 15 residues long.

This chain connects TRBV11-1 to TRBJ2-1; 10 positions match TRBD1. CDR1 is SGHAT, CDR2 FQDESV, per germline (reference sequence). Trimming removed 5 bases from V and 5 bases from J; junction bases left unmatched: 6. The CDR3 extends over 15 amino acids. The CDR3 nucleotides are TGTGCCAGCAGCCTCGGGACAGGGGCTGACAATGAGCAGTTCTTC. Translated: CASSLGTGADNEQFF.

This clonotype has a count of ten or more. The chain has TRBV12-3 or TRBV12-4 and TRBJ2-3; TRBD2 is a possible D gene (6 bases). Trimming removed 3 bases at V and 3 bases at J, with 13 bases between. This CDR3 has 15 amino acids. CDR3 nucleotide sequence: TGTGCCAGCAGTTTCGGCATTGGGAGGACAGATACGCAGTATTTT. Its protein product is CASSFGIGRTDTQYF.

For the CDR3, the DNA is TGCAGCGTACCCGGGACAGGGTATTGGTATGGCTACACCTTC. It encodes CSVPGTGYWYGYTF. The chain links TRBV29-1 to TRBJ1-2, with 9 bases lining up with TRBD1. Trimming took 6 bases from V and 5 from J; bases not matched to a gene: 10. The CDR3 loop spans 14 amino acids. Germline assignment: CDR1 SQVTM and CDR2 ANQGSEA.

At least ten counts were recorded for this clonotype. The chain links TRBV29-1 to TRBJ1-1; D is unresolved. V shed 4 bases and J shed 1 base, with 1 base lying between them. Per the germline V gene, CDR1 is SQVTM and CDR2 is ANQGSEA. The length of the CDR3 is 10 residues. The CDR3 DNA reads TGCAGCGTTGGGAACACTGAAGCTTTCTTT. Protein product: CSVGNTEAFF. Variable domain in full (rest from reference TRBV29-1 and TRBJ1-1): SAVISQKPSRDICQRGTSLTIQCQVDSQVTMMFWYRQQPGQSLTLIATANQGSEATYESGFVIDKFPISRPNLTFSTLTVSNMSPEDSSIYLCSVGNTEAFFGQGTRLTVV.

This clonotype was seen more than once but under ten times. This sequence joins TRBV5-6 and TRBJ2-1; TRBD1 matches 9 bases. After removal of 4 bases from V and 6 bases from J, the junction contained 8 bases not matched to a gene. Germline-derived CDR1 and CDR2 are SGHDT and YYEEEE. The CDR3 loop spans 15 amino acids. CDR3 loop: CASSQDRGIGNEQFF. As DNA, the CDR3 is TGTGCCAGCAGCCAGGACAGGGGAATCGGCAATGAGCAGTTCTTC. Using reference TRBV5-6 and TRBJ2-1 for the parts outside the CDR3, the full variable domain is DAGVTQSPTHLIKTRGQQVTLRCSPKSGHDTVSWYQQALGQGPQFIFQYYEEEERQRGNFPDRFSGHQFPNYSSELNVNALLLGDSALYLCASSQDRGIGNEQFFGPGTRLTVL.

This clonotype occurred many times. The chain employs TRBV29-1 and TRBJ1-2; D is ambiguous. V lost 4 bases and J 4 bases, leaving 10 bases between the germline ends. The germline gives CDR1 SQVTM, CDR2 ANQGSEA. The CDR3 sequence is 12 residues long. DNA of the CDR3: TGCAGCGTTGGGGTAACCGCCTATGGCTACACCTTC. Protein sequence: CSVGVTAYGYTF.